Following are 29 T cell receptor beta chains from one sample sequenced in a study of blood T cells in healthy people across ages. A second PCR, run for roughly 7 to 12 cycles, used a sample-barcoded 5' primer plus a J-beta primer mix. TCRdb re-called the 5' RACE reads through MiXCR, storing one row per CDR3 protein. The sample includes 1.5 million to 2 million distinct CDR3 sequences, roughly 32% of them seen just once. The sequenced sample was blood. The source of these receptors is a woman aged 25 to 39 in good health.

This clonotype was seen many times. The gene calls are TRBV5-1 and TRBJ2-7; 7 positions agree with TRBD1. Trimming took 3 bases from V and 5 from J; bases not matched to a gene: 8. This CDR3 is 14 amino acids long. Germline lookup yields CDR1 SGHRS and CDR2 YFSETQ. The CDR3 sequence is CASSSDRGHNEQYF. DNA for the CDR3: TGCGCCAGCAGCTCAGATAGGGGGCACAACGAGCAGTACTTC.

A few counts support this clonotype. The chain couples TRBV27 to TRBJ2-3; 11 nucleotides match TRBD2. J lost 6 bases, V lost 4 bases, and 9 bases had no gene match. The V gene's germline CDR1 is MNHEY and CDR2 SMNVEV (reference sequence). CDR3 length: 16 amino acids. Here the CDR3 reads CASSSQTSGIGDTQYF. The CDR3 DNA sequence: TGTGCCAGCAGTTCGCAGACTAGCGGGATAGGGGATACGCAGTATTTT.

Ten or more counts support this clonotype. The chain links TRBV5-1 to TRBJ2-5, with D possibly matching TRBD1 (6 bases). V lost 1 base, J lost 5 bases, and 15 bases lay in between. Germline loops: CDR1 SGHRS, CDR2 YFSETQ. The CDR3 spans 15 residues. In nucleotides, the CDR3 is TGCGCCAGCAGCTTGAACAGGGCCGATGGGGAGACCCAGTACTTC. Amino acid sequence: CASSLNRADGETQYF.

Points on this clonotype: A much larger clone sits a single nucleotide away, making a read error possible. The chain has TRBV29-1 and TRBJ2-7; 10 bases line up with TRBD1. The ends lost 7 bases at V and 5 bases at J; junction bases unmatched: 8. Germline CDR1 and CDR2: SQVTM and ANQGSEA. The CDR3 has 13 amino acids. CDR3 in DNA: TGCAGCGCCGGGACAGGGGCAAAAAACGAGCAGTACTTC. It translates to CSAGTGAKNEQYF.

This clonotype was picked up a small number of times. The rearrangement links TRBV5-1 to TRBJ2-6; no clear D. Trimming shortened V by 6 bases and J by 0 bases, and 7 bases separated the two germline ends. CDR1 and CDR2 (germline): SGHRS, YFSETQ. This CDR3 has 14 residues. The CDR3 sequence: CASTLSSGANVLTF. For the CDR3, the DNA is TGCGCCAGCACTCTATCCTCTGGGGCCAACGTCCTGACTTTC.

This clonotype was found many times. The rearrangement joins TRBV20-1 to TRBJ1-2; no reliable D call. Germline assignment: CDR1 DFQATT and CDR2 SNEGSKA (reference sequence). CDR3 size: 13 residues. The V gene lost 0 bases and the J gene lost 4 bases, with 9 bases spanning the gap. The CDR3 reads CSAREGFSYGYTF. CDR3 DNA sequence: TGCAGTGCTAGAGAGGGATTTTCCTATGGCTACACCTTC.

This chain uses TRBV21-1 with TRBJ1-2; the D segment call TRBD1 is taken from the table without a DNA check. TRBV21-1 is assigned pseudogene status. The CDR3 is made up of 16 amino acids. Written as DNA, the CDR3 is TGTGCCAGCAGCCTCGGCCTGGACAGCAAACTAGAAGGCTACACCTTC. Translation: CASSLGLDSKLEGYTF.

V usage is TRBV29-1 and J usage is TRBJ2-6; D is possibly TRBD1 (7 bases). The CDR3 contains 16 residues. In germline, CDR1 is SQVTM, CDR2 ANQGSEA. V was trimmed by 7 bases and J by 2 bases, leaving 18 bases between them. In DNA form, the CDR3 reads TGCAGCGCATCAGGGGGGATACAGCCTGGGGCCAACGTCCTGACTTTC. As protein: CSASGGIQPGANVLTF.

The sample holds a few counts of this clonotype. The chain couples TRBV27 to TRBJ2-2; D remains unclear. V lost 3 bases and J 7 bases, leaving 12 bases between the germline ends. The germline V gene has CDR1 MNHEY and CDR2 SMNVEV (reference sequence). The CDR3 contains 14 residues. CDR3 nucleotides: TGTGCCAGCAGTTTGGGCTACCGAAACGGGGAGCTGTTTTTT. It translates to CASSLGYRNGELFF.

This clonotype was detected a few times. The chain recombines TRBV20-1 with TRBJ2-1, with D unclear. There are 16 residues in the CDR3. Germline values: CDR1 DFQATT, CDR2 SNEGSKA (reference sequence). V lost 2 bases, J lost 0 bases, and 14 bases lay in between. The CDR3 loop reads CSARPSTHLSYNEQFF. The CDR3 coding sequence is TGCAGTGCTAGACCCTCTACCCATCTCTCCTACAATGAGCAGTTCTTC.

This clonotype was detected only a few times. J is TRBJ1-2 and V is TRBV6-2 or TRBV6-3, with unresolved D. The V end was cut by 6 bases, the J end by 8 bases, with 13 bases between. This CDR3 spans 12 amino acids. The germline V gene encodes CDR1 MNHEY and CDR2 SVGEGT. The CDR3 protein is CASSTGPVGYTF. In DNA form, the CDR3 reads TGTGCCAGCAGCACGGGCCCCGTAGGCTACACCTTC.

This clonotype appeared a few times. The chain links TRBV5-1 to TRBJ2-7; a weak D match, TRBD2 (6 bases). The CDR3 extends over 13 amino acids. The germline gives CDR1 SGHRS, CDR2 YFSETQ. V dropped 4 bases and J dropped 3 bases, with 11 bases sitting between them. This CDR3 is CASSAGTYYEQYF. The DNA for the CDR3 is TGCGCCAGCAGCGCCGGGACTTACTACGAGCAGTACTTC. Variable domain in full (rest from reference TRBV5-1 and TRBJ2-7): KAGVTQTPRYLIKTRGQQVTLSCSPISGHRSVSWYQQTPGQGLQFLFEYFSETQRNKGNFPGRFSGRQFSNSRSEMNVSTLELGDSALYLCASSAGTYYEQYFGPGTRLTVT.

V usage is TRBV12-3 or TRBV12-4 and J usage is TRBJ1-4; 11 bases map to TRBD1. V was pared by 6 bases and J by 12 bases, with 12 bases of the junction left unmatched. The CDR3 has 15 amino acids. The CDR3 DNA follows: TGTGCCAGCAGGGGGTTCGGACAGGGGGCCATTGAACTGTTTTTT. This gives the protein CASRGFGQGAIELFF.

A few counts support this clonotype. The chain uses TRBV7-2 and TRBJ1-4; no clear D gene. Trimming removed 7 bases from V and 13 bases from J, with 22 bases in between. The germline gives CDR1 SGHTA, CDR2 FQGNSA. The length of the CDR3 is 14 residues. CDR3 coding DNA: TGTGCCAGCACCCCGGTTCCATTTAATGAGGGACTGTTTTTT. It is translated as CASTPVPFNEGLFF.

This clonotype was counted only a few times. This sequence joins TRBV6-4 and TRBJ1-2; 7 bases map to TRBD1. The germline gives CDR1 MRHNA, CDR2 SNTAGT. The J segment lost 6 bases and the V segment lost 5 bases, leaving 15 bases of the junction unmatched. CDR3 length equals 16 residues. CDR3 amino acids: CASSLTGEDPTDGYTF. Written as DNA, the CDR3 is TGTGCCAGCAGTCTTACAGGGGAAGATCCGACCGATGGCTACACCTTC.

Only a few counts were recorded for this clonotype. The genes are TRBV27 and TRBJ2-3, with TRBD2 as a possible D gene (6 bases). CDR1 is MNHEY and CDR2 is SMNVEV in the germline V gene (reference sequence). This CDR3 has 15 amino acids. The V end lost 3 bases, the J end lost 3 bases, and 13 bases lay between the germline ends. CDR3 sequence reads: CASSLFAGRTDTQYF. The DNA for the CDR3 is TGTGCCAGCAGTTTGTTCGCAGGGAGGACAGATACGCAGTATTTT.

V and J are TRBV5-1 and TRBJ2-1, with 14 bases matching TRBD2. The J segment lost 8 bases and the V segment lost 5 bases, leaving 6 bases of the junction unmatched. Per germline, CDR1 SGHRS and CDR2 YFSETQ. The CDR3 extends over 15 amino acids. The CDR3 spells CASSLGLAGVHEQFF. CDR3 bases: TGCGCCAGCAGTCTGGGACTAGCGGGGGTCCATGAGCAGTTCTTC.

This clonotype occurred a few times. V usage is TRBV7-3 and J usage is TRBJ2-3; D is unclear. The length of the CDR3 is 15 residues. Germline lookup yields CDR1 SGHTA and CDR2 FQGTGA. The germline V and J ends were trimmed by 0 bases and 5 bases, with 12 bases remaining between them. CDR3 sequence reads: CASSLTFASGDTQYF. The CDR3 DNA follows: TGTGCCAGCAGCTTAACCTTCGCGTCAGGAGATACGCAGTATTTT.

V and J are TRBV12-3 or TRBV12-4 and TRBJ2-7; D gene unclear. The CDR3 has 12 amino acids. The V gene lost 5 bases and the J gene lost 5 bases, with 10 bases spanning the gap. CDR3 loop: CASSLNRHEQYF. DNA of the CDR3: TGTGCCAGCAGTCTAAATAGGCACGAGCAGTACTTC.

This clonotype was seen more than once but under ten times. This chain links TRBV15 with TRBJ2-7; D ambiguous. Germline V lookup: CDR1 LNHNV, CDR2 YYDKDF (reference sequence). CDR3 length: 14 residues. The germline V and J ends were trimmed by 5 bases and 2 bases, with 13 bases remaining between them. The CDR3 loop reads CATSPRLLPYEQYF. The CDR3 DNA reads as TGTGCCACCAGCCCCCGACTTCTTCCCTACGAGCAGTACTTC. Based on the CDR3 plus reference TRBV15 and TRBJ2-7, the full variable domain is DAMVIQNPRYQVTQFGKPVTLSCSQTLNHNVMYWYQQKSSQAPKLLFHYYDKDFNNEADTPDNFQSRRPNTSFCFLDIRSPGLGDTAMYLCATSPRLLPYEQYFGPGTRLTVT.

On this clonotype itself: One end of the junction does not line up with germline, which may come from a read error. The V and J genes are TRBV10-3 and TRBJ2-6; TRBD1 or TRBD2 may be the D gene (6 bases each). Germline CDR1 reads ENHRY; CDR2 reads SYGVKD. This CDR3 region has 14 residues. This CDR3 is CAIPSGSGASVLTF. CDR3 DNA: TGTGCCATTCCATCAGGGTCGGGGGCCAGCGTCCTGACTTTC.

This clonotype has just a few counts. J is TRBJ2-7 and V is TRBV4-1; a weak D match, TRBD1 (6 bases). Germline CDR1 reads MGHRA; CDR2 reads YSYEKL. The V gene lost 0 bases and the J gene lost 6 bases, with 18 bases spanning the gap. This CDR3 contains 16 residues. The CDR3: CASSQDRLRGQGEQYF. The CDR3 nucleotides read TGCGCCAGCAGCCAAGATCGGTTGAGGGGACAAGGCGAGCAGTACTTC.

This clonotype was detected only a few times. The CDR3 nucleotides are TGCGCCAGCAGCCAAGGGGCCAGGACCACCTACGAGCAGTACTTC. Translating gives CASSQGARTTYEQYF. This sequence joins TRBV4-1 and TRBJ2-7, with D hard to call. Trimming cost V 1 base and J 2 bases, with 12 bases left between them. Germline assignment: CDR1 MGHRA and CDR2 YSYEKL. The CDR3 has 15 amino acids.

This clonotype appeared a few times. The chain uses TRBV7-3 and TRBJ1-2; 7 nucleotides line up with TRBD1. Germline V gene lookup returns CDR1 SGHTA and CDR2 FQGTGA. The CDR3 runs to 15 residues. V trimming: 5 bases; J trimming: 2 bases; junction bases outside the gene matches: 8. CDR3 sequence: CASSPNPGGNYGYTF. The CDR3 nucleotides read TGTGCCAGCAGCCCAAACCCAGGGGGAAACTATGGCTACACCTTC.

This clonotype has just a few counts. The chain recombines TRBV12-3 or TRBV12-4 with TRBJ1-1, with D unclear. CDR3 size: 15 residues. The V gene lost 3 bases and the J gene lost 1 base, with 12 bases spanning the gap. CDR3 sequence reads: CASSFSQVSNTEAFF. The CDR3 DNA reads TGTGCCAGCAGTTTTTCCCAAGTATCGAACACTGAAGCTTTCTTT.

At least ten counts were recorded for this clonotype. This chain joins TRBV5-1 and TRBJ2-5, with a weak D call TRBD2 (6 bases). In germline, CDR1 is SGHRS, CDR2 YFSETQ. V lost 2 bases, J lost 5 bases, and 16 bases lay in between. The CDR3 is made up of 15 amino acids. Here the CDR3 reads CASSFGGDFRETQYF. The DNA of the CDR3 is TGCGCCAGCAGCTTCGGCGGGGATTTTCGGGAGACCCAGTACTTC.

This clonotype was seen only a few times. This rearrangement joins TRBV6-1 to TRBJ2-1; the match to TRBD2 covers 10 bases. Germline trimming cut 4 bases from V and 7 bases from J; bases unmatched to any gene: 16. The CDR3 loop spans 18 amino acids. From germline, CDR1 is MNHNS and CDR2 SASEGT. CDR3 region: CASSVDSGGPPRGNEQFF. DNA of the CDR3: TGTGCCAGCAGTGTGGATAGCGGGGGGCCCCCCCGGGGGAATGAGCAGTTCTTC.

In this sample, this clonotype turned up a few times. The genes are TRBV7-9 and TRBJ1-1, with D hard to call. Trimming took 3 bases from V and 4 from J, leaving 12 bases between them. Germline lookup yields CDR1 SEHNR and CDR2 FQNEAQ (reference sequence). The CDR3 covers 14 residues. CDR3 sequence (DNA): TGTGCCAGCAGCTTTGGGGTGGGAAGCACTGAAGCTTTCTTT. It yields the protein CASSFGVGSTEAFF.

The chain has TRBV20-1 and TRBJ1-5; 12 bases map to TRBD1. Germline CDR1 reads DFQATT; CDR2 reads SNEGSKA (reference sequence). V lost 3 bases and J lost 4; bases outside the gene matches: 7. The CDR3 loop spans 16 amino acids. The CDR3 bases are TGCAGTGCTAGGTATCCGGGACAGGGGGCGAATCAGCCCCAGCATTTT. It codes for CSARYPGQGANQPQHF.